Described below is a single TCR beta chain sequence and its context. Its specificity is unknown. The table came from immunoSEQ multiplex PCR; TCRdb's copy has only in-frame clones and leaves some out. The table shows under 150,000 clones, with more than 85% occurring only once. The CDR3 sequence is 13 residues long. Germline CDR1 reads LGHDT; CDR2 reads YNNKEL (reference sequence). V was cut by 2 bases and J by 6 bases, with 7 bases left in between. These data originate in a study of T cell responses to AZD1222 COVID-19 vaccine. Study as a whole: Pooled together were second doses at about 4 or about 12 weeks.

Study conclusions and caveats: Clonal diversity was possibly underestimated, and the donors were mostly white British, with more females.

The source is an adult in good health. The chain has TRBV3-1 (or the pseudogene TRBV3-2) and TRBJ1-4, with D unclear. The input for sequencing was peripheral blood, taken on day 0 of AZD1222 vaccination. In nucleotides, the CDR3 is TGTGCCAGCAGCCAAACAAGATATGAAAAACTGTTTTTT. Translated, it gives CASSQTRYEKLFF.